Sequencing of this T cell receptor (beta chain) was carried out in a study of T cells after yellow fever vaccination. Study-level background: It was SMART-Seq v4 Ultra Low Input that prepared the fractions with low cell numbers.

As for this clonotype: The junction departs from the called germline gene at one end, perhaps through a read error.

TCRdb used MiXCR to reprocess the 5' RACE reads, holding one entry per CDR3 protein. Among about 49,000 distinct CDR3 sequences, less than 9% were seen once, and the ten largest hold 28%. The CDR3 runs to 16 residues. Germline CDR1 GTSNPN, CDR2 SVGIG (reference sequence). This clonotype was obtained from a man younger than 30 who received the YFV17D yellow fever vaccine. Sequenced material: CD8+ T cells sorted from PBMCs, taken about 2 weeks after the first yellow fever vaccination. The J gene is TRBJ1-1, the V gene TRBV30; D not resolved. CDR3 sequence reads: CARSVPLVYWNTEAFF. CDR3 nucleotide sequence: TGTGCCCGGAGTGTACCTTTGGTCTACTGGAACACTGAAGCTTTCTTT.